This TCR beta chain was observed in a study of PD-1 blockade in classical Hodgkin lymphoma. Regarding time point: cycle 4 day 1 (C4D1), after about 6 weeks of nivolumab. All patients relapsed after autologous stem cell transplantation, and brentuximab vedotin exposure varied. General observations from the study: Nothing has yet pinned down what causes the repertoire differences, possibly disease activity or prior therapy. Baseline diversity resembling that of newly diagnosed patients was seen in complete responders.

Sequencing was performed with immunoSEQ multiplex PCR; in TCRdb, only in-frame clones are kept and a portion is missing. There are about 21,000 clones in the sample; roughly 85% occur only once, and about an eighth lies in the top ten. The CDR3 loop spans 15 amino acids. CDR1 and CDR2 from the germline V gene are LGHNA and YSLEER. V shed 2 bases and J shed 4 bases, with 15 bases lying between them. A word on this clone: Its target is unknown.

The V call is TRBV4-3, the J call TRBJ2-7; D unclear. The sequencing used peripheral blood mononuclear cells (PBMCs), collected before the fourth cycle of nivolumab. The TCR sequence derives from a human donor with classical Hodgkin lymphoma. The CDR3 DNA reads as TGCGCCAGCAGCCAATCCTCGGCTATCTCATACGAGCAGTACTTC. Protein: CASSQSSAISYEQYF.